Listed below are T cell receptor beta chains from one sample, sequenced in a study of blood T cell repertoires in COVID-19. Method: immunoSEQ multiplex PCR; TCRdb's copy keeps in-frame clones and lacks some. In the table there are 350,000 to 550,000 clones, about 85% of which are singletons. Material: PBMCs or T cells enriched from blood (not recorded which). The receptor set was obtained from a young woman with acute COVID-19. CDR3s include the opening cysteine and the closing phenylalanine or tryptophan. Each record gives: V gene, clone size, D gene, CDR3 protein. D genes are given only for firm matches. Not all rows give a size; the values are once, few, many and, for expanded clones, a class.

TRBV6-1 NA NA CASSEGGWRTEAFF
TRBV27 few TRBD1 CASSPYTGAFNEKLFF
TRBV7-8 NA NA CASSPRFEGDGYTF
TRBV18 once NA CASSPGVARYEQYF
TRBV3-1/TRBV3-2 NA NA CASSQDRGSGNEQFF
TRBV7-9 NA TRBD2 CASSLDSGGSTDTQYF
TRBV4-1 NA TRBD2 CASSQEAAGAYEQYF
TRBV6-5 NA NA CATRMGVNQPQHF
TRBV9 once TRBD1 CASSVEGTAFTEAFF
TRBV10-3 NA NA CAISEGGYEQFF
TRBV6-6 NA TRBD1 CATEGQGNQPQHF
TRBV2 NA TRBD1 CASSEEGGANFDTQYF
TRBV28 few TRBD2 CASQAGGTDTQYF
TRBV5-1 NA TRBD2 CASSGLAGEYEQYF
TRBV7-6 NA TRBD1 CASSRTGTGVAEAFF
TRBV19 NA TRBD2 CASRTSGRKGETQYF
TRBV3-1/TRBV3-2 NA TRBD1 CASSQGVQGAWEQYF
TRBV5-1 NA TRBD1 CASSLAGGGQPQHF
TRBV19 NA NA CASSTLTDGENNEQFF
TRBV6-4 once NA CASRQEQYF
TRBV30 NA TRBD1 CAWSVTGVREKLFF
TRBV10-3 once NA CAISRLEGYTF
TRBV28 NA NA CASSSAYMARWETQYF
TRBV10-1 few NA CASIRYGYTF
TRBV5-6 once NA CASSLGLASYNEQFF
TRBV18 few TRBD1 CASSPGTGGLSGNTIYF
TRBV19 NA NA CASSVQGSNTIYF
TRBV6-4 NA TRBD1 CASSDFRDRKRFF
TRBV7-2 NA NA CASSHEGTPNTEAFF
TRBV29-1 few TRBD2 CSVVLAGAYEQYF
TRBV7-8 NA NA CASSVRRGNTEAFF
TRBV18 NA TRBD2 CASSPSTSGSPYEQYF
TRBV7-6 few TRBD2 CASSFRLAGGSGELFF
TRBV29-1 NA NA CSASQGAGDTQYF
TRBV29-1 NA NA CSVEKPSSSGNTIYF
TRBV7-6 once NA CASGRGNTGELFF
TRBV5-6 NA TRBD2 CASSLWLAGIVGELFF
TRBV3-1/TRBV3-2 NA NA CASGPGATNEKLFF
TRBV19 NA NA CASNRGSTDTQYF
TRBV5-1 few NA CASSLDRNTEAFF
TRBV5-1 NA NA CASSLSAGFTGQYF
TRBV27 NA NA CASGAWLTTEAFF
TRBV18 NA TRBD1 CASSPGQSNQPQHF
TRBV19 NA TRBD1 CASSTSGGTGELFF
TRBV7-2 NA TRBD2 CASSLHGGRGNTDTQYF
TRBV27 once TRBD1 CATKQGVRETQYF
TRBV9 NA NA CASSAEGEFNSPLHF
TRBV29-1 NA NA CSVSPGISVGYTF
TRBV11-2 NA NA CASSQVGGAFGYTF
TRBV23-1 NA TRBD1 CASSHRTGVSEQYF
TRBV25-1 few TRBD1 CASSATGGTEAFF